This entry features one TCR beta chain sequence. Fresh 10 ml peripheral blood yielded PBMCs. The data belong to a study of T cells in Graves' hyperthyroidism and ophthalmopathy. Deletions cut 1 base from V and 7 bases from J, with 17 bases between. In germline, CDR1 is SGHTA, CDR2 FQGNSA. This CDR3 has 16 amino acids. Template material for amplifying TCR beta CDR3 regions consisted of RNA transcripts. Primed by the HTBI set, a first-round RT-PCR was run on the TCR CDR3. TCRdb redid the calling of the multiplex PCR reads with MiXCR, one entry per CDR3 protein. The sample records some 350,000 distinct CDR3 sequences, around 14% being singletons.

Sequencing input: blood. The clonotype originates from a young woman with Graves' hyperthyroidism that later progressed to Graves' ophthalmopathy. J is TRBJ1-5 and V is TRBV7-2; D possibly corresponds to TRBD1 (6 bases). CDR3 sequence: CASSLVGAGQGQPQHF. The CDR3 DNA follows: TGTGCCAGCAGCTTAGTGGGGGCAGGGCAAGGACAGCCCCAGCATTTT.